Below are 6 T cell receptor beta chains sequenced from a single sample in a study of blood T cell repertoires in COVID-19. The table came from immunoSEQ multiplex PCR; TCRdb's copy has only in-frame clones and leaves some out. The sample has tens of thousands of clones, 80% to 90% seen once. Sample: peripheral blood. The receptor source for this set is a human donor in a cohort sampled during active COVID-19.

This clone has more than one count but fewer than ten. This sequence joins TRBV21-1 and TRBJ2-2; TRBD1 is the table's D call and was not checked against the DNA. TRBV21-1 is deemed a pseudogene. This CDR3 spans 16 amino acids. The CDR3 loop is CASSKGTGTNTGELFF. The CDR3 nucleotides are TGTGCCAGCAGCAAAGGGACAGGGACGAACACCGGGGAGCTGTTTTTT.

The chain has TRBV5-1 and TRBJ2-3; TRBD2 matches 10 bases. The CDR3 runs 16 residues. After removal of 7 bases from V and 2 bases from J, the junction contained 10 bases not matched to a gene. From germline, CDR1 is SGHRS and CDR2 YFSETQ. The DNA of the CDR3 is TGCGCCAGCTCTCTAGCGGGAGTGTCTAACACAGATACGCAGTATTTT. It translates to CASSLAGVSNTDTQYF. Variable domain in full (rest from reference TRBV5-1 and TRBJ2-3): KAGVTQTPRYLIKTRGQQVTLSCSPISGHRSVSWYQQTPGQGLQFLFEYFSETQRNKGNFPGRFSGRQFSNSRSEMNVSTLELGDSALYLCASSLAGVSNTDTQYFGPGTRLTVL.

The chain is built from TRBV27 and TRBJ2-3; D possibly corresponds to TRBD2 (5 bases). Deletions cut 10 bases from V and 2 bases from J, with 13 bases between. Germline CDR1 and CDR2: MNHEY and SMNVEV (reference sequence). The CDR3 totals 13 residues. CDR3 sequence reads: CAIAPFNTDTQYF. The CDR3, as DNA: TGTGCCATAGCGCCATTTAACACAGATACGCAGTATTTT.

This clone was observed a handful of times. This chain joins TRBV10-1 and TRBJ2-7, with 11 bases identical to TRBD1. V shed 10 bases, J shed 3 bases, and the junction held 5 bases outside the gene matches. CDR1 and CDR2 from the germline V gene are WNHNN and SYGVQD (reference sequence). The CDR3 has 13 amino acids. The CDR3 DNA follows: TGCGCCACTTCCGGGACAGGGGGCTACGAGCAGTACTTC. This encodes CATSGTGGYEQYF.

The chain couples TRBV7-2 to TRBJ2-3; 10 bases fit TRBD2. From germline, CDR1 is SGHTA and CDR2 FQGNSA. The CDR3 has 17 amino acids. V lost 3 bases and J lost 7; bases outside the gene matches: 13. The CDR3 protein is CASSFASSGRGPNTQYF. The CDR3 DNA is TGTGCCAGCAGCTTCGCTTCTAGCGGGAGAGGACCAAATACGCAGTATTTT.

This chain links TRBV16 with TRBJ1-1, with D maybe TRBD1 (5 bases). This CDR3 has 15 residues. Trimming took off 5 bases at V and 3 bases at J, with 16 bases between the two ends. The germline V gene encodes CDR1 KGHSY and CDR2 FQNENV. CDR3 region: CASSNLGGGDTEAFF. For the CDR3, the DNA is TGTGCCAGCAGCAATCTGGGGGGAGGGGACACTGAAGCTTTCTTT.